These 4 T cell receptor beta chains were sequenced from one sample in a study of cytomegalovirus exposure and HLA in healthy donors. Use of 60 Vbeta and 13 Jbeta primers characterized the PCR. Profiling relied on immunoSEQ multiplex PCR, and the TCRdb table lists in-frame clones only, not all of them. The data hold around 180,000 clones, with 85% observed a single time. Sequenced material: PBMCs. These receptors came from a boy younger than 10 in good health and CMV-seronegative.

The rearrangement joins TRBV7-2 to TRBJ2-1; TRBD2 matches at 10 bases. There are 17 residues in the CDR3. V lost 2 bases, J lost 10 bases, and 14 bases stayed unmatched. Germline-derived CDR1 and CDR2 are SGHTA and FQGNSA. The CDR3 DNA follows: TGTGCCAGCAGCTTAAGGGGGGCTAGCGGGGGCCGGGAGGAGCAGTTCTTC. Translation gives CASSLRGASGGREEQFF.

As for this clone: An end of the junction differs from the germline gene, which may be a read error. The chain is built from TRBV7-7 and TRBJ2-5; D is ambiguous. The CDR3 has 14 amino acids. Germline CDR1 and CDR2: SSHAT and FNYEAQ (reference sequence). DNA of the CDR3: TGTGCTAGCAGCTTAGGTTGGAGTTCGGAGACCCAGTACTTC. Its protein is CASSLGWSSETQYF.

This chain connects TRBV21-1 to TRBJ2-7; the table's D call of TRBD1 was not tested on the DNA. TRBV21-1 corresponds to a pseudogene. CDR3 length equals 16 residues. CDR3 sequence reads: CASSTRRTGKTYEQYV. DNA for the CDR3: TGTGCCAGCAGCACCCGAAGGACAGGCAAGACCTACGAGCAGTACGTC.

The gene calls are TRBV2 and TRBJ1-5, with 7 positions matching TRBD1. The junction had 3 bases not matched to a gene; V was cut back by 4 bases and J by 3 bases. Germline V gene data show CDR1 as SNHLY and CDR2 as FYNNEI. The CDR3 runs to 14 residues. CDR3 nucleotide sequence: TGTGCCAGCAGTGCAGGGACAGTCAATCAGCCCCAGCATTTT. It encodes CASSAGTVNQPQHF.